This T cell receptor beta chain was retrieved from a study of blood T cell repertoires in COVID-19. In the study overall: Acute and convalescent COVID-19 samples came from the United States, Italy and Spain. Nucleic acid was either cDNA or gDNA, and it came from T cells, B-cell-depleted T cells, or PBMCs.

In its sample, this clone was seen a few times. J gave up 5 bases and V 7 bases, and 5 bases lay outside the gene matches. The germline V gene has CDR1 MDHEN and CDR2 SYDVKM. This CDR3 comprises 14 residues. Libraries were prepared by immunoSEQ multiplex PCR; TCRdb keeps only in-frame clonotypes and omits some of them. Counted here are some 80,000 clones, roughly 79% occurring once; the ten biggest clones make up around 43%. This receptor was taken from a man older than 75 with acute or convalescent COVID-19. Sample: peripheral blood. J is TRBJ1-5 and V is TRBV28; 10 bases map to TRBD1. The CDR3 here is CASTYGQGDQPQHF. The CDR3 DNA sequence: TGTGCCAGCACCTACGGACAGGGGGATCAGCCCCAGCATTTT.